This TCR beta chain derives from a study of patients and donors after allogeneic stem cell transplantation. This clonotype was counted between two and nine times. Germline V lookup: CDR1 MGHRA, CDR2 YSYEKL. The CDR3 covers 15 residues. Unmatched junction bases numbered 10, after V lost 4 bases and J lost 4 bases. TCRdb re-called the RT-PCR reads through MiXCR, storing one row per CDR3 protein. The sample holds around 240,000 distinct CDR3 sequences, over 12% seen once. The TCR sequence derives from a human donor who was either an allogeneic HSCT recipient or a stem cell or donor lymphocyte infusion donor (not recorded which). It is not recorded whose cells these are; they may come from a transplant donor. The V and J genes are TRBV4-1 and TRBJ2-7; 7 positions match TRBD2. The sample taken for sequencing was blood, either unsorted or a sorted T cell fraction (not recorded which). The CDR3 protein is CASSRQLAMGYEQYF. CDR3 in DNA: TGCGCCAGCAGCCGACAACTAGCGATGGGGTACGAGCAGTACTTC.